A selection of T cell receptor beta chains follows, all from one sample in a study of cytomegalovirus exposure and HLA in healthy donors. Sequenced by immunoSEQ multiplex PCR; TCRdb stores in-frame clones only, minus some. The repertoire consists of fewer than 150,000 clones, with 73% occurring once and the leading ten covering roughly an eighth. Sequencing input: PBMCs. All receptors come from a human donor in good health. Both conserved end residues are part of each CDR3. A D gene is named only where the DNA matches it firmly. Clone size is given for some rows only: seen once, a few or many times, or a class if the clone is expanded.

v_call,j_call,d_call,clone_size,cdr3_aa,cdr3_nt
TRBV6-1,TRBJ1-5,TRBD1,.,CASAGTGNQPQHF,TGTGCCAGCGCTGGGACAGGCAATCAGCCCCAGCATTTT
TRBV5-1,TRBJ1-1,.,.,CASSTGRDIWSEAFF,TGCGCCAGCAGCACGGGGAGGGACATCTGGTCTGAAGCTTTCTTT
TRBV27,TRBJ2-3,TRBD1,.,CASSLSRGLGTDTQYF,TGTGCCAGCAGTTTATCGAGGGGGCTTGGCACAGATACGCAGTATTTT
TRBV13,TRBJ2-7,.,.,CASSLKTGSPNYYEQYF,TGTGCCAGCAGCTTAAAAACAGGATCGCCCAATTACTACGAGCAGTACTTC
TRBV7-9,TRBJ2-7,TRBD2,few,CASSGGSVAVYEQYF,TGTGCCAGCAGCGGCGGGAGTGTAGCCGTGTACGAGCAGTACTTC
TRBV13,TRBJ2-3,.,once,CATSPGGFTDTQYF,TGTGCCACCTCCCCTGGCGGATTCACAGATACGCAGTATTTT
TRBV10-3,TRBJ1-2,.,.,CAISDTRGGGYGYTF,TGTGCCATCAGTGATACTAGGGGGGGCGGCTATGGCTACACCTTC
TRBV27,TRBJ2-1,TRBD2,.,CASSRSGLAGYEQFF,TGTGCCAGCAGTCGCTCCGGACTAGCGGGATATGAGCAGTTCTTC
TRBV9,TRBJ2-1,TRBD2,.,CASSGTRNNEQFF,TGTGCCAGCAGCGGGACTAGGAACAATGAGCAGTTCTTC
TRBV7-7,TRBJ2-3,.,.,CASSLGRSTDTQYF,TGTGCTAGCAGCTTGGGGCGGTCCACAGATACGCAGTATTTT
TRBV19,TRBJ2-7,TRBD1,once,CASRDRGTSYEQYF,TGTGCCAGCAGGGACAGGGGGACCTCCTACGAGCAGTACTTC
TRBV20-1,TRBJ1-1,TRBD1,.,CSTGGNTEAFF,TGCAGTACAGGGGGCAACACTGAAGCTTTCTTT
TRBV6-4,TRBJ2-3,TRBD1,.,CASSVGQESDTQYF,TGTGCCAGCAGTGTGGGACAGGAATCAGATACGCAGTATTTT
TRBV10-3,TRBJ2-2,TRBD1,.,CATRDREKNTGELFF,TGTGCCACCCGGGACAGGGAAAAGAACACCGGGGAGCTGTTTTTT
TRBV9,TRBJ2-2,TRBD1,.,CASSVNVGQRNTGELFF,TGTGCCAGCAGCGTTAACGTGGGACAGAGGAACACCGGGGAGCTGTTTTTT
TRBV6-5,TRBJ2-7,TRBD1,.,CASSFSGQGYEQYF,TGTGCCAGCAGTTTCTCGGGACAGGGTTACGAGCAGTACTTC
TRBV7-6,TRBJ2-3,.,.,CASSLELEDGLDTQYF,TGTGCCAGCAGCTTAGAGTTGGAGGATGGTTTAGATACGCAGTATTTT
TRBV10-3,TRBJ1-1,.,.,CAISGAGGPNTEAFF,TGTGCCATCAGTGGGGCCGGGGGGCCCAACACTGAAGCTTTCTTT
TRBV12-5,TRBJ1-2,.,.,CASGPGQFLNHYGYTF,TGTGCTAGTGGTCCGGGACAATTCTTGAACCACTATGGCTACACCTTC
TRBV5-4,TRBJ1-2,TRBD1,.,CASFLQGVDYGYTF,TGTGCCAGCTTCTTACAGGGGGTTGACTATGGCTACACCTTC
TRBV18,TRBJ2-3,TRBD1,.,CASSPPVRGPDTQYF,TGTGCCAGCTCACCACCGGTGAGGGGGCCGGATACGCAGTATTTT
TRBV28,TRBJ1-5,.,.,CASSGTNSNQPQHF,TGTGCCAGCAGTGGGACAAATAGCAATCAGCCCCAGCATTTT
TRBV7-3,TRBJ1-2,TRBD1,.,CASSPTGTGGGYTF,TGTGCCAGCAGCCCCACCGGGACAGGGGGAGGCTACACCTTC
TRBV4-1,TRBJ1-5,.,.,CASSQGRYSNQPQHF,TGCGCCAGCAGCCAAGGCCGGTATAGCAATCAGCCCCAGCATTTT
TRBV28,TRBJ1-2,.,once,CASSLWRDQYTF,TGTGCCAGCAGTTTATGGAGGGATCAATACACCTTC
TRBV27,TRBJ1-5,.,.,CASSLAGNTGNQPQHF,TGTGCCAGCAGTTTGGCAGGGAACACTGGCAATCAGCCCCAGCATTTT
TRBV7-6,TRBJ2-3,.,.,CASSLGRGQTTDTQYF,TGTGCCAGCAGCTTAGGGCGGGGACAGACCACAGATACGCAGTATTTT